This passage covers 6 T cell receptor beta chains from one sample sequenced in a study of cytomegalovirus exposure and HLA in healthy donors. PCR involved 60 Vbeta and 13 Jbeta primers. The protocol was immunoSEQ multiplex PCR, while the TCRdb copy is restricted to in-frame clones and leaves out a portion. Among around 110,000 clones listed, about 75% were seen once. Sequenced material: PBMCs. These receptors came from a man aged 35-49 years in good health and CMV-seronegative.

This chain joins TRBV7-9 and TRBJ2-1; TRBD2 matches 14 bases. Germline V CDR1 and CDR2: SEHNR, FQNEAQ (reference sequence). J gave up 7 bases and V 5 bases, and 4 bases lay outside the gene matches. There are 15 residues in the CDR3. CDR3 bases: TGTGCCAGCAGCACGGGACTAGCGGGGGTTAATGAGCAGTTCTTC. Its protein product is CASSTGLAGVNEQFF.

The rearrangement joins TRBV19 to TRBJ2-5; 9 bases are a match to TRBD1. CDR1 and CDR2 (germline): LNHDA, SQIVND (reference sequence). Trimming removed 7 bases from V and 4 bases from J; junction bases left unmatched: 4. The CDR3 is 13 residues long. CDR3 bases: TGTGCCAGTACCGGGACAGGGAGAGAGACCCAGTACTTC. It yields the protein CASTGTGRETQYF. Full variable domain (missing parts from reference TRBV19 and TRBJ2-5): DGGITQSPKYLFRKEGQNVTLSCEQNLNHDAMYWYRQDPGQGLRLIYYSQIVNDFQKGDIAEGYSVSREKKESFPLTVTSAQKNPTAFYLCASTGTGRETQYFGPGTRLLVL.

The rearrangement joins TRBV7-8 to TRBJ2-7; 13 bases align to TRBD2. Germline CDR1 and CDR2: SGHVS and FQNEAQ. V shed 6 bases and J 4 bases; nucleotides not matched to a gene: 0. The CDR3 extends over 13 amino acids. The CDR3 protein is CASRLAGGYEQYF. The DNA for the CDR3 is TGTGCCAGCAGACTAGCGGGGGGGTACGAGCAGTACTTC.

This clone came up a few times. V is TRBV5-6 and J is TRBJ2-1; possible D gene TRBD1, 7 bases. The V gene's germline CDR1 is SGHDT and CDR2 YYEEEE. This CDR3 has 16 amino acids. V was cut by 0 bases and J by 5 bases, with 15 bases left in between. CDR3 DNA sequence: TGTGCCAGCAGCTTGGATCAGGGGGGTATCCACAATGAGCAGTTCTTC. The encoded protein is CASSLDQGGIHNEQFF.

This chain connects TRBV6-1 to TRBJ1-2, with a weak D call TRBD1 (5 bases). The CDR3 covers 14 residues. Germline CDR1 MNHNS, CDR2 SASEGT. V dropped 3 bases and J dropped 7 bases, with 15 bases sitting between them. The CDR3, as DNA: TGTGCCAGCAGTGAGCTGCAGGGATTAGGTGGCTACACCTTC. This codes for CASSELQGLGGYTF.

J is TRBJ1-3 and V is TRBV7-2, with a weak D call TRBD1 (5 bases). The V gene's germline CDR1 is SGHTA and CDR2 FQGNSA. V gave up 5 bases and J gave up 0 bases, with 17 bases separating them. The length of the CDR3 is 17 residues. CDR3 nucleotide sequence: TGTGCCAGCAGCCCCAGTTTGGGGGGGGGCTCTGGAAACACCATATATTTT. Its protein is CASSPSLGGGSGNTIYF.